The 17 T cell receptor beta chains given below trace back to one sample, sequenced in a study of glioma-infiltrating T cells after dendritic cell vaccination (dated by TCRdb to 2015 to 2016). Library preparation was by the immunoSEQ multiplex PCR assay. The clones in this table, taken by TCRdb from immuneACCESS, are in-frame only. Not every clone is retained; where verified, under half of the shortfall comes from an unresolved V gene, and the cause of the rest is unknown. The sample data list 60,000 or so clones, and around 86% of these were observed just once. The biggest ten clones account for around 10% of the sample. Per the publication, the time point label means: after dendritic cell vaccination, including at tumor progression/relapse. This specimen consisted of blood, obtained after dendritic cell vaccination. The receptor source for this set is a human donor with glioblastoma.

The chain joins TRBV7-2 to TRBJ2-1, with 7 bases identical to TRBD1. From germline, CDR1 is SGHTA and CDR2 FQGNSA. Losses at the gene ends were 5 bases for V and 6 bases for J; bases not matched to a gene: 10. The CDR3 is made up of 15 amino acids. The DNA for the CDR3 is TGTGCCAGCAGCCCTACCGGGACAGCGACCAATGAGCAGTTCTTC. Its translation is CASSPTGTATNEQFF.

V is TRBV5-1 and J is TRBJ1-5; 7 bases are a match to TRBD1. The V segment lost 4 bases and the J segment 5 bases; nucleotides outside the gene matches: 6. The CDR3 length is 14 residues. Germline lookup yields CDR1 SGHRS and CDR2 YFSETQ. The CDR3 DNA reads TGCGCCAGCAGCGCCACAGGGGCCGATCAGCCCCAGCATTTT. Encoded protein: CASSATGADQPQHF.

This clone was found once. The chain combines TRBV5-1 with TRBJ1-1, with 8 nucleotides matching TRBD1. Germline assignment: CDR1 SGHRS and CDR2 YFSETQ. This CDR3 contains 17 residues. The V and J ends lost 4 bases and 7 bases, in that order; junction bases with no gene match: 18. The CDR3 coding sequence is TGCGCCAGCAGCGACGGACAGGGTGGTCTGCAACTAGGTGAAGCTTTCTTT. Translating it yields CASSDGQGGLQLGEAFF.

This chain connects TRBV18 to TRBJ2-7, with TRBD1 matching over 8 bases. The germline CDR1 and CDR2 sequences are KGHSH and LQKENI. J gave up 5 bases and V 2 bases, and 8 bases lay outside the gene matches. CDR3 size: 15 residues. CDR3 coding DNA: TGTGCCAGCTCACCATCACGGGACAGGTCAAACGAGCAGTACTTC. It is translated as CASSPSRDRSNEQYF.

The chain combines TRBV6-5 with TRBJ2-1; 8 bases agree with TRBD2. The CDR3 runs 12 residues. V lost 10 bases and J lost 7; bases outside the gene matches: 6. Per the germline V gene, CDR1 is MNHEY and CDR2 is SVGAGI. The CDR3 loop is CATSTGGNEQFF. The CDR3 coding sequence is TGTGCCACCTCGACGGGGGGGAATGAGCAGTTCTTC.

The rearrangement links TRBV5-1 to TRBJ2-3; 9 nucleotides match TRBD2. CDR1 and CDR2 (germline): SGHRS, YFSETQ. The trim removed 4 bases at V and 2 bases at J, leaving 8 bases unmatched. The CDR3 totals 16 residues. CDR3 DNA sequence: TGCGCCAGCAGCACCGGACTAGCGAGGACCACAGATACGCAGTATTTT. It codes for CASSTGLARTTDTQYF.

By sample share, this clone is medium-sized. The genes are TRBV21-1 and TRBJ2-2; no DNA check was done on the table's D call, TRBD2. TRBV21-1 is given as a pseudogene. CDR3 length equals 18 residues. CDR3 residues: CASSKGPSGRSNTGELFF. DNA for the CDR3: TGTGCCAGCAGCAAAGGCCCTAGCGGGAGATCGAACACCGGGGAGCTGTTTTTT.

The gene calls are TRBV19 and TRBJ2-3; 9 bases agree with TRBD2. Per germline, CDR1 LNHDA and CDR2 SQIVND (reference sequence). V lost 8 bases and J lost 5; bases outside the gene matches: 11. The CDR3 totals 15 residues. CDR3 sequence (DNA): TGTGCCAGTGCCGGCGGGGGGGGCCGGGGAGATACGCAGTATTTT. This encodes CASAGGGGRGDTQYF.

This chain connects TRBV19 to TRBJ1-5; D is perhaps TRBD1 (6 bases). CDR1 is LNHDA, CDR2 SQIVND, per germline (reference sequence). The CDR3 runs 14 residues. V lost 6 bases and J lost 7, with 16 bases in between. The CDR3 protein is CASSPVGAGQPQHF. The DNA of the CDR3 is TGTGCCAGTAGCCCCGTGGGGGCTGGACAGCCCCAGCATTTT.

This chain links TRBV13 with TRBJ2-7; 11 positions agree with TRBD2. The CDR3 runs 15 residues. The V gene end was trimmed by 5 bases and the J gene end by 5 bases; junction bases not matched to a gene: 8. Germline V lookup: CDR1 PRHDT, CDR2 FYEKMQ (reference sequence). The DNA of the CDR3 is TGTGCCAGCAGCCTAAGGGGGACTAGCGGACACGAGCAGTACTTC. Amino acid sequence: CASSLRGTSGHEQYF.

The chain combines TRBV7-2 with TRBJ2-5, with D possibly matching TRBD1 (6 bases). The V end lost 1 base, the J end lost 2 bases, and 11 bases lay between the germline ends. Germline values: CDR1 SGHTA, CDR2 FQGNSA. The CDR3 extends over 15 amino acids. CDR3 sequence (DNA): TGTGCCAGCAGCTTAGGAGGGGACACTCAAGAGACCCAGTACTTC. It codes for CASSLGGDTQETQYF.

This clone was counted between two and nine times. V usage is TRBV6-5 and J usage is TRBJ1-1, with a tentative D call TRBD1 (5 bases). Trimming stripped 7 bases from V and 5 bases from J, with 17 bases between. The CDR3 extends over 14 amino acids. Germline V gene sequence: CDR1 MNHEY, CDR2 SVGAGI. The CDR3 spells CASKLGGVETEAFF. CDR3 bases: TGTGCCAGCAAACTGGGGGGGGTTGAAACTGAAGCTTTCTTT.

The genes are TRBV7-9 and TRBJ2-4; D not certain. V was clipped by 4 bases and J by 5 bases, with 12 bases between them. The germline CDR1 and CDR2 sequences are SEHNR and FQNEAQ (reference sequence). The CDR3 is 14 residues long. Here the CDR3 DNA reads TGTGCCAGCAGCTCCCGCGGTGGAGAAAACATTCAGTACTTC. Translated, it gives CASSSRGGENIQYF.

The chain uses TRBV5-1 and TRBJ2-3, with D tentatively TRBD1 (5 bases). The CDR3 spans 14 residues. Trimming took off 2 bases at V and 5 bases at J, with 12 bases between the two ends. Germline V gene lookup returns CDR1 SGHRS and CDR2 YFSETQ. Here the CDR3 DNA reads TGCGCCAGCAGCTTCTCTAAAGGGGAAGATACGCAGTATTTT. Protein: CASSFSKGEDTQYF.

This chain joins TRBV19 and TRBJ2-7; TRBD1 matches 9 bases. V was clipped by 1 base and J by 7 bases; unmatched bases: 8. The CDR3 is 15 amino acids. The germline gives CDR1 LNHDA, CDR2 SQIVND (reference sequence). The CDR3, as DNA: TGTGCCAGTAGTATAGCTCACGGGACAGGGCGGGAGCAGTACTTC. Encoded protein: CASSIAHGTGREQYF.

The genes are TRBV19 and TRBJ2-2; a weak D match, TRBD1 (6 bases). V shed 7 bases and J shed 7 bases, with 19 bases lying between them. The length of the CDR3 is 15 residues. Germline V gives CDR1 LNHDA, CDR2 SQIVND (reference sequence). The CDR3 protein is CASKTGPWRGGELFF. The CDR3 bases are TGTGCCAGTAAGACAGGTCCCTGGAGAGGCGGGGAGCTGTTTTTT.

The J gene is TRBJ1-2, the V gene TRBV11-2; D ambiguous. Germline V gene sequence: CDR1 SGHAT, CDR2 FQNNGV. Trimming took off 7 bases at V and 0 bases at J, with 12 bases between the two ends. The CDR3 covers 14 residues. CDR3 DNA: TGTGCCAGCACCCTAGACGGGGCTAACTATGGCTACACCTTC. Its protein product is CASTLDGANYGYTF. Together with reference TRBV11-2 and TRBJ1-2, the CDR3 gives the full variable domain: EAGVAQSPRYKIIEKRQSVAFWCNPISGHATLYWYQQILGQGPKLLIQFQNNGVVDDSQLPKDRFSAERLKGVDSTLKIQPAKLEDSAVYLCASTLDGANYGYTFGSGTRLTVV.